The 7 T cell receptor beta chains below all came from one sample that was sequenced in a study of blood T cell repertoires in COVID-19. Only in-frame clones appear in the TCRdb table, and some are missing; sequencing was by immunoSEQ multiplex PCR. The sample gives roughly 42,000 clones, 70% to 90% of which show up once; roughly 3.6% is in the top ten. Material for sequencing was peripheral blood. Receptor source: a human donor in a cohort sampled during active COVID-19.

This chain links TRBV5-1 with TRBJ1-5, with D unresolved. Germline loops: CDR1 SGHRS, CDR2 YFSETQ. The CDR3 totals 16 residues. V was clipped by 0 bases and J by 4 bases, with 14 bases between them. The CDR3: CASSLGQIPFNQPQHF. The CDR3 nucleotides are TGCGCCAGCAGCTTGGGGCAGATCCCCTTTAATCAGCCCCAGCATTTT. Full variable domain (rest looked up from reference TRBV5-1 and TRBJ1-5): KAGVTQTPRYLIKTRGQQVTLSCSPISGHRSVSWYQQTPGQGLQFLFEYFSETQRNKGNFPGRFSGRQFSNSRSEMNVSTLELGDSALYLCASSLGQIPFNQPQHFGDGTRLSIL.

The chain joins TRBV7-6 to TRBJ2-2; 7 bases are a match to TRBD2. This CDR3 has 13 amino acids. With V trimmed by 1 base and J by 12 bases, 5 bases remained unmatched. Germline V gives CDR1 SGHVS, CDR2 FNYEAQ. The CDR3 spells CASSLDTGGQLFF. Here the CDR3 DNA reads TGTGCCAGCAGCTTAGACACGGGGGGTCAGCTGTTTTTT.

The CDR3 region has the DNA TGCGCCACCAGGAGGGCCCTTCAAGAGACCCAGTACTTC. Protein product: CATRRALQETQYF. The chain has TRBV5-1 and TRBJ2-5; tentatively, D is TRBD2 (6 bases). CDR1 is SGHRS and CDR2 is YFSETQ in the germline V gene. There are 13 residues in the CDR3. V shed 9 bases and J shed 2 bases, with 14 bases lying between them.

The chain combines TRBV28 with TRBJ1-2, with D perhaps TRBD1 (5 bases). The ends were cut back, 4 bases at V and 4 bases at J, with 13 bases in the middle. Germline CDR1 reads MDHEN; CDR2 reads SYDVKM. CDR3 size: 14 residues. The CDR3 region is CASSSLTVTYGYTF. CDR3 bases: TGTGCCAGCAGTTCCTTGACAGTCACCTATGGCTACACCTTC.

DNA for the CDR3: TGCAGTGCTAGTTCCCTGGCGGGTAGGTCCCTCCACTTT. It translates to CSASSLAGRSLHF. The V and J genes are TRBV20-1 and TRBJ1-6; no reliable D call. From germline, CDR1 is DFQATT and CDR2 SNEGSKA (reference sequence). There are 13 residues in the CDR3. V was clipped by 3 bases and J by 14 bases, with 17 bases between them.

This clone came up once. J is TRBJ1-5 and V is TRBV30; D is uncertain. Per the germline V gene, CDR1 is GTSNPN and CDR2 is SVGIG (reference sequence). The germline V and J ends were trimmed by 4 bases and 2 bases, with 6 bases remaining between them. This CDR3 is 12 amino acids long. DNA of the CDR3: TGTGCCTGGACTATAGGCAATCAGCCCCAGCATTTT. This sequence encodes CAWTIGNQPQHF.

The chain employs TRBV3-1 (or the pseudogene TRBV3-2) and TRBJ2-3, with TRBD2 identical over 10 bases. The ends lost 5 bases at V and 1 base at J; junction bases unmatched: 18. Germline lookup yields CDR1 LGHDT and CDR2 YNNKEL (reference sequence). The CDR3 extends over 20 amino acids. The CDR3 DNA follows: TGTGCCAGCAGCAGCCAAGGAACGGGTCGCCTAGCGGGAGGCACAGATACGCAGTATTTT. Translation: CASSSQGTGRLAGGTDTQYF.